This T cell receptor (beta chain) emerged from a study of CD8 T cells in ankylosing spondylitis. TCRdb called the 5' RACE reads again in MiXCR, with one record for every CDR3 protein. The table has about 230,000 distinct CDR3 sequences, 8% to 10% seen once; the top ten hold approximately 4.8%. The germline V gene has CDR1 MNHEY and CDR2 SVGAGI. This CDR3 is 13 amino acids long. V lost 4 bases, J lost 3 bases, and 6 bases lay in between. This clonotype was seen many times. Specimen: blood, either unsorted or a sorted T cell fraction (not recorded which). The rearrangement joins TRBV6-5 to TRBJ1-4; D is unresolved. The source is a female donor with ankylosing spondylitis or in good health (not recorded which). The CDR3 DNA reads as TGTGCCAGCAGTTTACGGGCTAATGAAAAACTGTTTTTT. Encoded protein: CASSLRANEKLFF.